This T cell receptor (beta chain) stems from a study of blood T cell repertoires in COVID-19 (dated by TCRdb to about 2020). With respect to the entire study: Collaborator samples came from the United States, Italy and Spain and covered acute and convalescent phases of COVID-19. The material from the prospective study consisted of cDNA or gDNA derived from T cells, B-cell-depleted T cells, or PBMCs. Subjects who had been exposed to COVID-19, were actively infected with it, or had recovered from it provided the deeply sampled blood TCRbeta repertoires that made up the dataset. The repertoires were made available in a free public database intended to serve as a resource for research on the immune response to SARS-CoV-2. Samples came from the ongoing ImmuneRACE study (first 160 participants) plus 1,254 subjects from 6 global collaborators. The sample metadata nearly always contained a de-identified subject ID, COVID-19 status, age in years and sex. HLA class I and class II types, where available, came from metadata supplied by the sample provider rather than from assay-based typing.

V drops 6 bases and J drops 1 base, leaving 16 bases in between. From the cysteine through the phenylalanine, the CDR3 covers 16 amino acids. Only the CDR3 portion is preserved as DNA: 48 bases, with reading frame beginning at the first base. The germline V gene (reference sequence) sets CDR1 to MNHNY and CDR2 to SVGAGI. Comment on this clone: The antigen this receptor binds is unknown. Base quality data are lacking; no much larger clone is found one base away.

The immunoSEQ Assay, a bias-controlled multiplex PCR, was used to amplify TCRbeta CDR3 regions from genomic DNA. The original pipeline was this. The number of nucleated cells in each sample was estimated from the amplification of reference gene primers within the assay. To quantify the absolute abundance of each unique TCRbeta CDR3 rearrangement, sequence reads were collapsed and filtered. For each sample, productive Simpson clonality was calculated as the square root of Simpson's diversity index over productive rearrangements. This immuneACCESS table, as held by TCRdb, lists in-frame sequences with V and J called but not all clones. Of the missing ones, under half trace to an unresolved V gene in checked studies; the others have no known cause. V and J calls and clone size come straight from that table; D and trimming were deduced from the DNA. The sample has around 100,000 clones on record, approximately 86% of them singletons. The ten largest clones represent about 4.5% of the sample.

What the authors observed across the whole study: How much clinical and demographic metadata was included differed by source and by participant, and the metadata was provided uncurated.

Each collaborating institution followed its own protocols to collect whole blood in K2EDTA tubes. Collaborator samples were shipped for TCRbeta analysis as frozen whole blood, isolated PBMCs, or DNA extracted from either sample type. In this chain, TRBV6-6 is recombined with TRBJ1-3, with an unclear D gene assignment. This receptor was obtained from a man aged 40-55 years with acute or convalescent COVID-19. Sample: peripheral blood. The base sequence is TGTGCCAGCAGCGGCGGGCGGAAAAAATCTGGAAACACCATATATTTT. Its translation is CASSGGRKKSGNTIYF.